The 2 T cell receptor beta chains listed next were all sequenced from one sample in a study of cytomegalovirus exposure and HLA in healthy donors. The PCR had 60 Vbeta and 13 Jbeta primers. Libraries were prepared by immunoSEQ multiplex PCR; TCRdb keeps only in-frame clonotypes and omits some of them. The repertoire holds about 150,000 clones, with 76% as singletons. Sequencing was performed on PBMCs. Every receptor here comes from a male donor in good health and CMV-seronegative.

V and J are TRBV4-2 and TRBJ1-2, with a tentative D call TRBD1 (6 bases). The CDR3 runs to 14 residues. The ends were cut back, 2 bases at V and 3 bases at J, with 10 bases in the middle. Germline loops: CDR1 LGHNA, CDR2 YNFKEQ. CDR3 in DNA: TGTGCCAGCAGCCAACAGGGGCCAGACTATGGCTACACCTTC. Translated, it gives CASSQQGPDYGYTF.

This clone was observed once. The CDR3 here is CASSRTLAGGTVGTDTQYF. In DNA form, the CDR3 reads TGTGCCAGCAGCCGGACCCTAGCGGGAGGGACCGTGGGCACAGATACGCAGTATTTT. The chain links TRBV9 to TRBJ2-3, with 12 nucleotides matching TRBD2. The V gene end was trimmed by 4 bases and the J gene end by 1 base; junction bases not matched to a gene: 13. CDR1 and CDR2 from the germline V gene are SGDLS and YYNGEE. The CDR3 length is 19 residues.